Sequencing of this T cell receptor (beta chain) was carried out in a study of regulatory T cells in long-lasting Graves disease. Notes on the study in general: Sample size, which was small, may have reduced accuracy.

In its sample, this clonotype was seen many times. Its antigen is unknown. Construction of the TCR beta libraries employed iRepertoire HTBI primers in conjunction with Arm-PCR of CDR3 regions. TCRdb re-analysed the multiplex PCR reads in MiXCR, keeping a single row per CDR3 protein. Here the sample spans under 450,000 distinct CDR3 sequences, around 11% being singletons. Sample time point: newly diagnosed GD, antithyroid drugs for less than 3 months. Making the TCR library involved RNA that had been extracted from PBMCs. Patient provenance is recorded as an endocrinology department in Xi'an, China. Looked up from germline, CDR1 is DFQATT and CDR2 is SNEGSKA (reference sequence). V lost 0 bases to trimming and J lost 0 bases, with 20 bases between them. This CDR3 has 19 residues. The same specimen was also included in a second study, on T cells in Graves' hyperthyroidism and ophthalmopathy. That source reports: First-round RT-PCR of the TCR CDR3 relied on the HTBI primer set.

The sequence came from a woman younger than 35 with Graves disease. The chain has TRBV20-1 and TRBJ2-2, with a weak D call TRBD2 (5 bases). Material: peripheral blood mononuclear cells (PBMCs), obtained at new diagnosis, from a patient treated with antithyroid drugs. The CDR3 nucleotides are TGCAGTGCTAGAGATGCGGGTGGTGATGTGGTTGCGAACACCGGGGAGCTGTTTTTT. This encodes CSARDAGGDVVANTGELFF.